This T cell receptor (beta chain) was profiled in a study of shared clonotypes between healthy human individuals. Study-level information: Used for every donor were three CD4 naive, three CD4 memory, two CD8 naive and one CD8 memory plate. Study results and caveats: It was observed that 5% to 6.5% of naive CD4 clonotypes were shared across a handful of donors.

Comment on this clone: As yet, its antigen is unknown.

The CDR3 totals 15 residues. With 4 bases removed from V and 6 bases from J, the gap between germline ends came to 13 bases. CDR1 is ENHRY and CDR2 is SYGVKD in the germline V gene. Here immunoSEQ multiplex PCR was the method, and the copy in TCRdb shows in-frame clones only, minus some. The data show 2.3 million or so clones, more than 80% seen once. The sample comprised naive CD4+ T cells from PBMCs. The sample's subset: CD45RA+ positively selected. The clonotype comes from a man aged 18 to 35 in good health. Some clones in this sample may be carry-over from other donors' samples. The rearrangement links TRBV10-3 to TRBJ1-6; tentatively, D is TRBD1 (5 bases). CDR3 loop: CAISVQGPLNSPLHF. The CDR3 DNA follows: TGTGCCATCAGTGTCCAGGGACCGCTTAATTCACCCCTCCACTTT.